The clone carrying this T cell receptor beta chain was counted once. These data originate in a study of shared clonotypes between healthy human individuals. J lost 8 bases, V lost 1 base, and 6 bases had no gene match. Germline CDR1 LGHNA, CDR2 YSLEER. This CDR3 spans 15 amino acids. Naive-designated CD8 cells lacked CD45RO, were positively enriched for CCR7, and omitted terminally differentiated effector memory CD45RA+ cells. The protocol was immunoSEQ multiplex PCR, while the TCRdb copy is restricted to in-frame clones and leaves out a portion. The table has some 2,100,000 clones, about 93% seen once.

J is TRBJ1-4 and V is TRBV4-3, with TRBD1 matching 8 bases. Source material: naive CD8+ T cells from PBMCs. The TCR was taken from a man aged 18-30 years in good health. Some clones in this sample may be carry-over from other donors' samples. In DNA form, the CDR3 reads TGCGCCAGCAGCCAAGTACAGGGGGAGTGGGAAAAACTGTTTTTT. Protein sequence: CASSQVQGEWEKLFF.